The clone carrying this T cell receptor beta chain was recorded once. The source of the sample is a study of PD-L1 blockade in urothelial cancer. Trimming removed 0 bases from V and 4 bases from J; junction bases left unmatched: 1. The CDR3 runs to 15 residues. Germline values: CDR1 MGHRA, CDR2 YSYEKL. The table came from immunoSEQ multiplex PCR; TCRdb's copy has only in-frame clones and leaves some out. The table includes about 74,000 clones, under 90% detected once. Locally advanced or metastatic urothelial carcinoma affected all patients. This sequence was found in a man aged 65-85 years with urothelial cancer. This chain uses TRBV4-1 with TRBJ1-3; 9 nucleotides agree with TRBD1. The sequenced sample was PBMCs, obtained around atezolizumab (anti-PD-L1) treatment. The CDR3 spells CASSQDTGGGNTIYF. CDR3 nucleotides: TGCGCCAGCAGCCAAGATACAGGGGGCGGAAACACCATATATTTT.